The next 16 T cell receptor beta chains were all read from a single sample in a study of T-cell reconstitution after alpha-beta-depleted transplantation in children. Unique molecular identifiers were used to barcode this TCRbeta library. In TCRdb, the PCR reads were re-called with MiXCR into one record per CDR3 protein. The sample carries 40,000 to 55,000 distinct CDR3 sequences, roughly 8.7% recorded once. Sample: PBMCs, mostly from graft donor cells, taken 60 days after TCRalphabeta/CD19-depleted stem cell transplant. The source of these receptors is a male patient between 2 and 9 years old who had a stem cell transplant for chronic granulomatous disease, so the T cells may come from the graft donor.

This clonotype was counted at least ten times. The chain joins TRBV5-1 to TRBJ2-1; TRBD2 matches at 12 bases. V was clipped by 0 bases and J by 10 bases; unmatched bases: 5. The CDR3 covers 15 residues. The germline CDR1 and CDR2 sequences are SGHRS and YFSETQ. CDR3 sequence reads: CASSLGLAGVGEQFF. The CDR3 coding sequence is TGCGCCAGCAGCTTGGGACTAGCGGGAGTTGGCGAGCAGTTCTTC. Variable domain in full (rest from reference TRBV5-1 and TRBJ2-1): KAGVTQTPRYLIKTRGQQVTLSCSPISGHRSVSWYQQTPGQGLQFLFEYFSETQRNKGNFPGRFSGRQFSNSRSEMNVSTLELGDSALYLCASSLGLAGVGEQFFGPGTRLTVL.

The table lists this clonotype with many counts. The gene calls are TRBV11-2 and TRBJ2-1; 12 bases are a match to TRBD2. V trimming: 5 bases; J trimming: 1 base; junction bases outside the gene matches: 3. Germline-derived CDR1 and CDR2 are SGHAT and FQNNGV. The CDR3 covers 16 residues. The CDR3 DNA is TGTGCCAGCAGCCCTAGCGGGAGGGGGTCCTACAATGAGCAGTTCTTC. Translation gives CASSPSGRGSYNEQFF.

There are many counts of this clonotype. This chain links TRBV27 with TRBJ2-7; 7 nucleotides line up with TRBD1. Germline CDR1 is MNHEY and CDR2 is SMNVEV (reference sequence). V was clipped by 2 bases and J by 5 bases; unmatched bases: 6. The CDR3 is 14 residues long. CDR3 protein: CASSLEEGANEQYF. The CDR3 DNA follows: TGTGCCAGCAGTTTAGAAGAGGGGGCCAACGAGCAGTACTTC.

This clonotype was seen many times. The gene calls are TRBV6-1 and TRBJ2-3; 7 bases map to TRBD1. The CDR3 has 15 residues. The V and J ends lost 6 bases and 3 bases, in that order; junction bases with no gene match: 9. Germline V lookup: CDR1 MNHNS, CDR2 SASEGT. CDR3 DNA: TGTGCCAGCAGGCCGGGACAGATTAGGACAGATACGCAGTATTTT. As protein: CASRPGQIRTDTQYF.

This rearrangement joins TRBV18 to TRBJ2-1; 8 bases are a match to TRBD1. Trimming took 6 bases from V and 0 from J; bases not matched to a gene: 10. The CDR3 totals 17 residues. Germline-derived CDR1 and CDR2 are KGHSH and LQKENI. The CDR3 protein is CASSAITGGSSYNEQFF. DNA for the CDR3: TGTGCCAGCTCGGCTATTACAGGGGGGAGCTCCTACAATGAGCAGTTCTTC.

This rearrangement joins TRBV19 to TRBJ2-7; D may match TRBD1 or TRBD2 (5 bases each). Trimming took 3 bases from V and 1 from J, leaving 25 bases between them. The CDR3 totals 19 residues. Germline V lookup: CDR1 LNHDA, CDR2 SQIVND (reference sequence). The CDR3 DNA reads TGTGCCAGTAGTATCTCCCATGTCCAAGTTCGGGACGGATCCTACGAGCAGTACTTC. This sequence encodes CASSISHVQVRDGSYEQYF.

This clonotype was seen many times. V usage is TRBV20-1 and J usage is TRBJ2-1, with D possibly TRBD2 on 6 matching bases. The CDR3 covers 14 residues. Between the trimmed V and J ends, which lost 3 bases and 2 bases, there was a span of 11 bases. Germline values: CDR1 DFQATT, CDR2 SNEGSKA (reference sequence). CDR3 loop: CSASSGSAYNEQFF. DNA of the CDR3: TGCAGTGCTAGTAGCGGTTCGGCCTACAATGAGCAGTTCTTC.

This clonotype was counted at least ten times. CDR3 DNA sequence: TGCAGCGTTTCTTCCGGGACCGGGGAGCTGTTTTTT. Its protein product is CSVSSGTGELFF. The V call is TRBV29-1, the J call TRBJ2-2; no clear D. V was shortened by 5 bases and J by 5 bases, with 9 bases between the two germline ends. Germline CDR1 reads SQVTM; CDR2 reads ANQGSEA. This CDR3 is 12 amino acids long.

This clonotype was detected a few times. V and J are TRBV6-1 and TRBJ2-1; TRBD2 agrees at 10 bases. The junction had 10 bases not matched to a gene; V was cut back by 5 bases and J by 6 bases. Germline V gene data show CDR1 as MNHNS and CDR2 as SASEGT. The CDR3 consists of 16 residues. The CDR3 loop reads CASSTFTSGIINEQFF. The CDR3 nucleotides are TGTGCCAGCAGTACCTTTACTAGCGGGATCATCAATGAGCAGTTCTTC.

This clonotype occurred many times. The rearrangement uses TRBV18 and TRBJ2-7; 7 bases match TRBD1. The germline gives CDR1 KGHSH, CDR2 LQKENI. The CDR3 consists of 12 residues. After removal of 4 bases from V and 4 bases from J, the junction contained 1 base not matched to a gene. The CDR3 loop is CASSQDRYEQYF. As DNA, the CDR3 is TGTGCCAGCTCACAGGACAGGTACGAGCAGTACTTC.

This clonotype has a count of ten or more. The genes are TRBV6-5 and TRBJ1-5; no reliable D call. V was shortened by 6 bases and J by 0 bases, with 6 bases between the two germline ends. This CDR3 contains 13 residues. Germline values: CDR1 MNHEY, CDR2 SVGAGI. In DNA, the CDR3 is TGTGCCAGCAGAATCGATAGCAATCAGCCCCAGCATTTT. Translated, it gives CASRIDSNQPQHF.

There are many counts of this clonotype. The V call is TRBV5-5, the J call TRBJ1-5; a possible D gene is TRBD1 (5 bases). The germline CDR1 and CDR2 sequences are SGHKS and YYEKEE (reference sequence). V was pared by 0 bases and J by 7 bases, with 17 bases between. The CDR3 sequence is 16 residues long. In DNA, the CDR3 is TGTGCCAGCAGCTTGGATCCCCGAGGAGGGGAGCAGCCCCAGCATTTT. It yields the protein CASSLDPRGGEQPQHF.

As for this clonotype: Since a much larger clone is just one base distant, this may be a read error. The chain employs TRBV19 and TRBJ2-1, with 12 bases fitting TRBD1. Germline V lookup: CDR1 LNHDA, CDR2 SQIVND (reference sequence). The CDR3 loop spans 15 amino acids. In nucleotides, the CDR3 is TGTGCCTGTAGTGATTGGGACAGGGGGCGAAATGAGCAGTTCTTC. This gives the protein CACSDWDRGRNEQFF.

At least ten counts were recorded for this clonotype. V gene TRBV2 combines with J gene TRBJ2-2, with a weak D call TRBD2 (5 bases). The CDR3 is made up of 13 amino acids. V was cut by 7 bases and J by 7 bases, with 13 bases left in between. The germline gives CDR1 SNHLY, CDR2 FYNNEI. CDR3 coding DNA: TGTGCCAGCATGGAGGAGGTGGGCGGGGAGCTGTTTTTT. It codes for CASMEEVGGELFF. The full variable domain, with the rest looked up from reference TRBV2 and TRBJ2-2, is EPEVTQTPSHQVTQMGQEVILRCVPISNHLYFYWYRQILGQKVEFLVSFYNNEISEKSEIFDDQFSVERPDGSNFTLKIRSTKLEDSAMYFCASMEEVGGELFFGEGSRLTVL.

This clonotype was seen repeatedly, ten times or more. V gene TRBV7-2 combines with J gene TRBJ2-5, with TRBD2 matching 7 bases. The CDR3 sequence is 14 residues long. V trimming: 0 bases; J trimming: 5 bases; junction bases outside the gene matches: 3. CDR1 is SGHTA, CDR2 FQGNSA, per germline. This CDR3 is CASSLAGLYETQYF. The CDR3 nucleotides are TGTGCCAGCAGCTTAGCGGGACTATACGAGACCCAGTACTTC. Using reference TRBV7-2 and TRBJ2-5 for the parts outside the CDR3, the full variable domain is GAGVSQSPSNKVTEKGKDVELRCDPISGHTALYWYRQSLGQGLEFLIYFQGNSAPDKSGLPSDRFSAERTGGSVSTLTIQRTQQEDSAVYLCASSLAGLYETQYFGPGTRLLVL.

The CDR3 nucleotides are TGTGCCAGCAGACAACTGGACAGTTTTGGAGTGGCTGAAGCTTTCTTT. Translated, it gives CASRQLDSFGVAEAFF. The J gene is TRBJ1-1, the V gene TRBV6-1; D may be TRBD1 (6 bases). The V end lost 6 bases, the J end lost 6 bases, and 23 bases lay between the germline ends. CDR3 size: 16 residues. Germline lookup yields CDR1 MNHNS and CDR2 SASEGT.